One and the same sample provided the 24 T cell receptor beta chains below, sequenced in a study of blood T cell repertoires in COVID-19. Measured with immunoSEQ multiplex PCR; TCRdb has only the in-frame clones, and not every one. The sample has some 240,000 clones; 89% are singletons. Sample: peripheral blood. All receptors come from a man aged 60 to 75 who had recovered from COVID-19.

The rearrangement uses TRBV6-6 and TRBJ2-5; 9 bases align to TRBD1. The CDR3 runs 13 residues. CDR1 and CDR2 (germline): MNHNY, SVGAGI (reference sequence). V lost 6 bases to trimming and J lost 5 bases; unmatched junction nucleotides: 4. The CDR3 DNA follows: TGTGCCAGCAGACAGGGGGCGCTTGAGACCCAGTACTTC. The encoded protein is CASRQGALETQYF.

In its sample, this clone was seen a few times. The chain joins TRBV4-3 to TRBJ1-1; 7 bases align to TRBD1. The CDR3 contains 19 residues. From germline, CDR1 is LGHNA and CDR2 YSLEER. J lost 6 bases, V lost 4 bases, and 23 bases had no gene match. CDR3 DNA sequence: TGCGCCAGCAGCCTCGCTGTCGGGACAGCGAGCGGAAGGGCCTCTGAAGCTTTCTTT. Translating it yields CASSLAVGTASGRASEAFF.

The chain has TRBV4-1 and TRBJ1-2; D is perhaps TRBD1 (5 bases). The CDR3 consists of 15 residues. Germline loops: CDR1 MGHRA, CDR2 YSYEKL. The V end was cut by 0 bases, the J end by 0 bases, with 8 bases between. In DNA, the CDR3 is TGCGCCAGCAGCCAAGAGGAGACAGCTAACTATGGCTACACCTTC. Translated: CASSQEETANYGYTF.

The chain carries TRBV6-5 and TRBJ2-7; tentatively, D is TRBD1 (5 bases). Germline CDR1 MNHEY, CDR2 SVGAGI. This CDR3 is 15 amino acids long. The germline V and J ends were trimmed by 4 bases and 6 bases, with 19 bases remaining between them. The CDR3 DNA reads as TGTGCCAGCAGTTTGTTTGGACAAGGGGCTGCCGAGCAGTACTTC. It codes for CASSLFGQGAAEQYF.

On this clone itself: At one boundary the junction diverges from the germline segment, which might be a read error. The chain employs TRBV23-1 and TRBJ2-7; D is perhaps TRBD2 (5 bases). TRBV23-1 is filed as an ORF, its function uncertain. The CDR3 is 12 residues long. The DNA of the CDR3 is TGCGCCAGCAGTCAATTAGCTGAGCGGTGCAACTTC. Translating gives CASSQLAERCNF.

The genes are TRBV28 and TRBJ2-7, with D perhaps matching TRBD2 (6 bases). V lost 2 bases to trimming and J lost 3 bases, with 11 bases between them. The CDR3 spans 14 residues. Germline CDR1 reads MDHEN; CDR2 reads SYDVKM. The CDR3 spells CASSLEGGFYEQYF. In DNA form, the CDR3 reads TGTGCCAGCAGTTTAGAAGGAGGGTTCTACGAGCAGTACTTC.

This chain connects TRBV5-4 to TRBJ2-1, with a tentative D call TRBD1 (6 bases). The V end lost 4 bases, the J end lost 5 bases, and 16 bases lay between the germline ends. Germline V lookup: CDR1 SGHNT, CDR2 YYREEE (reference sequence). This CDR3 comprises 15 residues. The CDR3 coding sequence is TGTGCCAGCAGCCTCGTAGGGACATGGAACAATGAGCAGTTCTTC. Translating it yields CASSLVGTWNNEQFF.

This chain connects TRBV18 to TRBJ1-4; weak D call: TRBD1 (5 bases). This CDR3 spans 16 amino acids. The V gene lost 0 bases and the J gene lost 0 bases, with 8 bases spanning the gap. Germline values: CDR1 KGHSH, CDR2 LQKENI. The chain's CDR3 is CASSPPGRATNEKLFF. Here the CDR3 DNA reads TGTGCCAGCTCACCACCAGGCAGGGCAACTAATGAAAAACTGTTTTTT.

The rearrangement joins TRBV29-1 to TRBJ2-5, with D perhaps TRBD2 (6 bases). CDR1 and CDR2 from the germline V gene are SQVTM and ANQGSEA. CDR3 size: 10 residues. V lost 3 bases, J lost 9 bases, and 8 bases lay in between. The CDR3 here is CSVDWGAQYF. CDR3 sequence (DNA): TGCAGCGTTGATTGGGGGGCCCAGTACTTC.

The chain employs TRBV5-1 and TRBJ1-4; unclear D gene. This CDR3 spans 13 amino acids. V was cut by 0 bases and J by 7 bases, with 7 bases left in between. Germline assignment: CDR1 SGHRS and CDR2 YFSETQ. The CDR3 sequence: CASSLAPGEKLFF. The CDR3 DNA reads TGCGCCAGCAGCTTGGCCCCCGGTGAAAAACTGTTTTTT.

As regards this clone: The sample holds other DNA sequences that translate to the same CDR3. The chain recombines TRBV6-5 with TRBJ2-7, with TRBD2 identical over 9 bases. The CDR3 contains 14 residues. Germline lookup yields CDR1 MNHEY and CDR2 SVGAGI. Trimming removed 7 bases from V and 3 bases from J; junction bases left unmatched: 7. The CDR3 coding sequence is TGTGCCAGCAAGAGGCTAGCGGGACTCTACGAGCAGTACTTC. Translated, it gives CASKRLAGLYEQYF.

This clone came up many times. The V gene is TRBV11-2, the J gene TRBJ2-1, with a weak D call TRBD2 (7 bases). The ends were cut back, 3 bases at V and 12 bases at J, with 15 bases in the middle. This CDR3 spans 13 amino acids. Germline loops: CDR1 SGHAT, CDR2 FQNNGV. The CDR3 nucleotides read TGTGCCAGCAGCTTCGGATGGAGGGGGGGGCAGTTCTTC. Its translation is CASSFGWRGGQFF. The whole variable domain, filled in from reference TRBV11-2 and TRBJ2-1, reads EAGVAQSPRYKIIEKRQSVAFWCNPISGHATLYWYQQILGQGPKLLIQFQNNGVVDDSQLPKDRFSAERLKGVDSTLKIQPAKLEDSAVYLCASSFGWRGGQFFGPGTRLTVL.

The rearrangement joins TRBV7-9 to TRBJ2-7; TRBD2 is a possible D gene (6 bases). V dropped 5 bases and J dropped 3 bases, with 11 bases sitting between them. Germline CDR1 reads SEHNR; CDR2 reads FQNEAQ (reference sequence). The CDR3 is 13 amino acids. CDR3 region: CASSDRDFYEQYF. CDR3 sequence (DNA): TGTGCCAGCAGCGATCGGGACTTCTACGAGCAGTACTTC.

The V and J genes are TRBV10-3 and TRBJ1-5; TRBD1 aligns across 9 bases. In germline, CDR1 is ENHRY, CDR2 SYGVKD. J was trimmed by 7 bases and V by 10 bases; bases with no gene match: 11. The CDR3 loop spans 14 amino acids. The CDR3 DNA sequence: TGTGCCACTGGGGTTCAGGGGACAGGGCAGCCCCAGCATTTT. Translating gives CATGVQGTGQPQHF.

The chain couples TRBV29-1 to TRBJ2-2; possible D gene TRBD1, 5 bases. Trimming pared 4 bases from V and 4 bases from J, leaving 13 bases between. The CDR3 is 14 amino acids. Germline loops: CDR1 SQVTM, CDR2 ANQGSEA. This chain's CDR3 is CSVVPDRGTGELFF. The CDR3 nucleotides read TGCAGCGTTGTCCCCGACAGAGGCACCGGGGAGCTGTTTTTT.

This chain uses TRBV5-1 with TRBJ1-4; no clear D. This CDR3 is 13 amino acids long. V lost 5 bases, J lost 7 bases, and 12 bases lay in between. Per the germline V gene, CDR1 is SGHRS and CDR2 is YFSETQ. The CDR3 DNA sequence: TGCGCCAGCAGATATGGGGAGGGTGAAAAACTGTTTTTT. Translation: CASRYGEGEKLFF. Using reference TRBV5-1 and TRBJ1-4 for the parts outside the CDR3, the full variable domain is KAGVTQTPRYLIKTRGQQVTLSCSPISGHRSVSWYQQTPGQGLQFLFEYFSETQRNKGNFPGRFSGRQFSNSRSEMNVSTLELGDSALYLCASRYGEGEKLFFGSGTQLSVL.

This clone was observed a few times. The gene calls are TRBV5-1 and TRBJ1-6, with D maybe TRBD1 (6 bases). The germline V gene encodes CDR1 SGHRS and CDR2 YFSETQ. V lost 3 bases to trimming and J lost 5 bases, with 12 bases between them. The CDR3 consists of 15 residues. CDR3 protein: CASSSGTLDNSPLHF. The CDR3 bases are TGCGCCAGCAGCTCGGGGACACTAGATAATTCACCCCTCCACTTT. Variable domain in full (rest from reference TRBV5-1 and TRBJ1-6): KAGVTQTPRYLIKTRGQQVTLSCSPISGHRSVSWYQQTPGQGLQFLFEYFSETQRNKGNFPGRFSGRQFSNSRSEMNVSTLELGDSALYLCASSSGTLDNSPLHFGNGTRLTVT.

This chain joins TRBV19 and TRBJ1-4; no firm D call. The germline V and J ends were trimmed by 9 bases and 2 bases, with 22 bases remaining between them. This CDR3 has 17 amino acids. In germline, CDR1 is LNHDA, CDR2 SQIVND (reference sequence). The CDR3 loop is CASASYGRGRTNEKLFF. The CDR3 bases are TGTGCCAGCGCAAGTTACGGGAGAGGGCGGACTAATGAAAAACTGTTTTTT.

The DNA of the CDR3 is TGTGCCAGCAGTGGGTCCGCGGAAAGTTATGGCTACACCTTC. It is translated as CASSGSAESYGYTF. The rearrangement links TRBV2 to TRBJ1-2; no clear D. From germline, CDR1 is SNHLY and CDR2 FYNNEI. V lost 4 bases to trimming and J lost 5 bases, with 14 bases between them. The CDR3 runs to 14 residues.

The rearrangement links TRBV5-1 to TRBJ1-3; D not certain. The CDR3 runs to 15 residues. The V gene lost 0 bases and the J gene lost 2 bases, with 9 bases spanning the gap. The germline V gene encodes CDR1 SGHRS and CDR2 YFSETQ. The CDR3: CASSLVEAAGNTIYF. In DNA form, the CDR3 reads TGCGCCAGCAGCTTGGTTGAGGCTGCTGGAAACACCATATATTTT.

The chain links TRBV6-5 to TRBJ1-3; a weak D match, TRBD1 (6 bases). Germline V lookup: CDR1 MNHEY, CDR2 SVGAGI. This CDR3 comprises 14 residues. Trimming stripped 6 bases from V and 3 bases from J, with 12 bases between. This CDR3 reads CASRATGFGNTIYF. For the CDR3, the DNA is TGTGCCAGCAGGGCAACAGGGTTTGGAAACACCATATATTTT.

This clone was detected only a few times. V and J are TRBV7-9 and TRBJ1-1; unclear D gene. The CDR3 totals 13 residues. Trimming shortened V by 1 base and J by 9 bases, and 12 bases separated the two germline ends. CDR1 and CDR2 from the germline V gene are SEHNR and FQNEAQ (reference sequence). The CDR3 coding sequence is TGTGCCAGCAGCTTAGGGGTACAGCCGCAAGCTTTCTTT. It codes for CASSLGVQPQAFF.

This chain connects TRBV5-1 to TRBJ2-3, with TRBD2 matching over 16 bases. Germline trimming cut 4 bases from V and 2 bases from J; bases unmatched to any gene: 4. CDR1 is SGHRS, CDR2 YFSETQ, per germline. The CDR3 sequence is 17 residues long. The CDR3 nucleotides read TGCGCCAGCAGCCGGGGACTAGCGGGAGGGGCCACAGATACGCAGTATTTT. Its translation: CASSRGLAGGATDTQYF. The complete variable domain, with remaining parts taken from reference TRBV5-1 and TRBJ2-3, reads KAGVTQTPRYLIKTRGQQVTLSCSPISGHRSVSWYQQTPGQGLQFLFEYFSETQRNKGNFPGRFSGRQFSNSRSEMNVSTLELGDSALYLCASSRGLAGGATDTQYFGPGTRLTVL.

The chain carries TRBV11-2 and TRBJ1-3, with 8 bases aligning to TRBD1. The V segment lost 5 bases and the J segment 2 bases; nucleotides outside the gene matches: 5. The CDR3 has 15 residues. Germline lookup yields CDR1 SGHAT and CDR2 FQNNGV. CDR3 sequence (DNA): TGTGCCAGCAGCCGGACAGGGTCTCCTGGAAACACCATATATTTT. Translation: CASSRTGSPGNTIYF. The whole variable domain, remainder taken from reference TRBV11-2 and TRBJ1-3, is EAGVAQSPRYKIIEKRQSVAFWCNPISGHATLYWYQQILGQGPKLLIQFQNNGVVDDSQLPKDRFSAERLKGVDSTLKIQPAKLEDSAVYLCASSRTGSPGNTIYFGEGSWLTVV.